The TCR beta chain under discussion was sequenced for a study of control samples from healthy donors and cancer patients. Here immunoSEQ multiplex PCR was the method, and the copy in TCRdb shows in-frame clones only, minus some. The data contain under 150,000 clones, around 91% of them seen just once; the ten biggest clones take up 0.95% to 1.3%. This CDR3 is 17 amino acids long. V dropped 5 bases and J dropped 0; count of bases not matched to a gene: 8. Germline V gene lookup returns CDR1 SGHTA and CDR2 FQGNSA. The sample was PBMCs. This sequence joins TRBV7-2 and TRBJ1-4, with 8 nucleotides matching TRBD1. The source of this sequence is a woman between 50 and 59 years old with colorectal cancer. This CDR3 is CASSRDRRPATNEKLFF. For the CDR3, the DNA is TGTGCCAGCAGCCGGGACAGGAGACCGGCAACTAATGAAAAACTGTTTTTT. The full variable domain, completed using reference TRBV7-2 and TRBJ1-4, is GAGVSQSPSNKVTEKGKDVELRCDPISGHTALYWYRQSLGQGLEFLIYFQGNSAPDKSGLPSDRFSAERTGGSVSTLTIQRTQQEDSAVYLCASSRDRRPATNEKLFFGSGTQLSVL.